Detailed here is one T cell receptor beta chain. This sample was taken from a study of cytomegalovirus exposure and HLA in healthy donors. The protocol was immunoSEQ multiplex PCR, while the TCRdb copy is restricted to in-frame clones and leaves out a portion. The table lists roughly 60,000 clones, roughly nine tenths of them singletons, with 2.2% in the top ten. The TCR originated in a woman aged 30 to 39 in good health and CMV-seronegative. The sequenced sample consisted of PBMCs.

The CDR3 sequence: CASSLWVADTIYF. The DNA of the CDR3 is TGTGCCAGCAGTTTATGGGTAGCGGACACCATATATTTT. This chain joins TRBV28 and TRBJ1-3; D unclear. The CDR3 is made up of 13 amino acids. Germline loops: CDR1 MDHEN, CDR2 SYDVKM. The V end lost 0 bases, the J end lost 8 bases, and 8 bases lay between the germline ends.